A selection of T cell receptor beta chains follows, all from one sample in a study of shared clonotypes between healthy human individuals. Method: immunoSEQ multiplex PCR; TCRdb's copy keeps in-frame clones and lacks some. Of about half a million clones listed, about 80% are singletons. The sequenced sample consisted of PBMCs. These receptors came from a woman aged 35 to 49 in good health. Some clones in this sample may be carry-over from other donors' samples. The CDR3 runs from the conserved cysteine through the conserved F or W. D genes are given only for firm matches. The listing skips clone size in some rows; elsewhere it reads once, few, many or a size class.

V,size,D,J,CDR3,DNA
TRBV14,-,-,TRBJ2-5,CASSQFLQETQYF,TGTGCCAGCAGCCAATTTCTCCAAGAGACCCAGTACTTC
TRBV28,few,-,TRBJ1-5,CASSSGVDQPQHF,TGTGCCAGCAGTTCAGGGGTTGATCAGCCCCAGCATTTT
TRBV6-1,-,-,TRBJ1-3,CASSLTGLNTIYF,TGTGCCAGCAGTTTAACAGGGTTAAACACCATATATTTT
TRBV5-4,-,TRBD2,TRBJ2-1,CASSLIGGSINEQFF,TGTGCCAGCAGCTTGATTGGCGGGAGTATCAATGAGCAGTTCTTC
TRBV6-5,-,TRBD1,TRBJ1-1,CASSYWGQGDTEAFF,TGTGCCAGCAGTTACTGGGGACAGGGGGACACTGAAGCTTTCTTT
TRBV7-6,-,TRBD2,TRBJ2-1,CASSFMIGRADEQFF,TGTGCCAGCAGTTTCATGATCGGGAGGGCCGATGAGCAGTTCTTC
TRBV19,-,-,TRBJ2-7,CASSNLDHEQYF,TGTGCCAGTAGTAATCTGGACCACGAGCAGTACTTC
TRBV6-1,-,TRBD2,TRBJ2-3,CASSETSGTDTQYF,TGTGCCAGCAGTGAAACTAGCGGCACAGATACGCAGTATTTT
TRBV11-3,-,-,TRBJ2-1,CASSLRSRGNEQFF,TGTGCCAGCAGTCTTAGGTCAAGGGGGAATGAGCAGTTCTTC
TRBV19,-,-,TRBJ1-1,CASSIPGIYTEAFF,TGTGCCAGTAGTATCCCAGGGATATACACTGAAGCTTTCTTT
TRBV11-2,-,TRBD2,TRBJ2-2,CASSLVAGVPGELFF,TGTGCCAGCAGCTTAGTAGCGGGAGTGCCCGGGGAGCTGTTTTTT
TRBV5-1,-,-,TRBJ2-6,CASSPRGGNSGANVLTF,TGCGCCAGCAGCCCCCGGGGTGGGAACTCTGGGGCCAACGTCCTGACTTTC
TRBV21-1,-,-,TRBJ2-2,CASSKNRGSNTGELFF,TGTGCCAGCAGCAAGAACAGGGGGTCGAACACCGGGGAGCTGTTTTTT
TRBV18,-,TRBD1,TRBJ2-6,CASSPETGGGANVLTF,TGTGCCAGCTCACCGGAGACAGGGGGTGGGGCCAACGTCCTGACTTTC
TRBV4-1,-,-,TRBJ1-5,CASSQEATGWGNQPQHF,TGCGCCAGCAGCCAAGAAGCCACGGGGTGGGGCAATCAGCCCCAGCATTTT
TRBV2,-,-,TRBJ2-1,CASSVASSSYNEQFF,TGTGCCAGCAGTGTAGCGTCAAGCTCCTACAATGAGCAGTTCTTC
TRBV5-5,-,-,TRBJ1-1,CASSLRTEAFF,TGTGCCAGCAGCCTTCGCACTGAAGCTTTCTTT
TRBV5-1,-,-,TRBJ2-1,CASSVTESYNEQFF,TGCGCCAGCAGTGTGACAGAGAGTTACAATGAGCAGTTCTTC
TRBV4-2,few,-,TRBJ2-6,CASSQDWEGTGANVLTF,TGTGCCAGCAGCCAAGATTGGGAAGGAACTGGGGCCAACGTCCTGACTTTC
TRBV27,-,TRBD1,TRBJ1-2,CASSPQGAGYGYTF,TGTGCCAGCAGTCCCCAGGGGGCCGGCTATGGCTACACCTTC
TRBV5-1,few,-,TRBJ1-4,CASSLVGTTNEKLFF,TGCGCCAGCAGCTTGGTTGGAACAACTAATGAAAAACTGTTTTTT
TRBV2,-,TRBD1,TRBJ2-2,CASSEGRGPNTGELFF,TGTGCCAGCAGTGAGGGCAGGGGGCCGAACACCGGGGAGCTGTTTTTT
TRBV9,-,-,TRBJ2-3,CASSARDASTDTQYF,TGTGCCAGCAGCGCCCGGGACGCAAGCACAGATACGCAGTATTTT
TRBV19,-,TRBD2,TRBJ2-3,CASSVGTSASTDTQYF,TGTGCCAGTAGTGTGGGGACTAGCGCTAGCACAGATACGCAGTATTTT
TRBV11-2,many,-,TRBJ2-1,CASSLVAGLNEQFF,TGTGCCAGCAGCTTAGTGGCGGGGCTCAATGAGCAGTTCTTC
TRBV2,-,-,TRBJ2-7,CASRLGTSTGESSYEQYF,TGTGCCAGCAGGCTTGGGACATCGACGGGGGAAAGCTCCTACGAGCAGTACTTC
TRBV6-6,-,-,TRBJ2-3,CASSYSSFDTQYF,TGTGCCAGCAGTTATTCAAGTTTTGATACGCAGTATTTT
TRBV4-3,-,-,TRBJ2-7,CASSQGGGFGQYF,TGCGCCAGCAGCCAAGGAGGGGGGTTCGGGCAGTACTTC
TRBV7-9,few,-,TRBJ2-7,CASSSFWAPYEQYF,TGTGCCAGCAGCTCCTTCTGGGCGCCGTACGAGCAGTACTTC
TRBV7-2,-,TRBD1,TRBJ1-1,CASSLGSQGATEAFF,TGTGCCAGCAGCTTAGGAAGTCAGGGGGCTACTGAAGCTTTCTTT
TRBV11-3,-,-,TRBJ2-2,CLLPGLFF,TGCCTCCTTCCCGGGCTGTTTTTT
TRBV5-6,few,-,TRBJ2-7,CASSSIERDMGEQYF,TGTGCCAGCAGCTCGATCGAGCGGGACATGGGAGAGCAGTACTTC
TRBV28,-,-,TRBJ1-4,CASSLGYGVDEKLFF,TGTGCCAGCAGTTTAGGTTACGGGGTCGATGAAAAACTGTTTTTT
TRBV5-1,-,-,TRBJ2-7,CASSLTGQSNYEQYF,TGCGCCAGCAGCCTAACCGGACAGTCCAACTACGAGCAGTACTTC
TRBV11-2,-,-,TRBJ2-1,CASSPWWEVAYNEQFF,TGTGCCAGCAGCCCTTGGTGGGAGGTTGCCTACAATGAGCAGTTCTTC
TRBV10-3,-,TRBD1,TRBJ2-7,CAIRETGQGYEQYF,TGTGCCATCAGGGAAACGGGACAGGGATACGAGCAGTACTTC
TRBV19,-,-,TRBJ1-1,CASSIYGSWVAEAFF,TGTGCCAGTAGTATATACGGCTCCTGGGTTGCTGAAGCTTTCTTT
TRBV28,-,-,TRBJ1-3,CASSPRGSGNTIYF,TGTGCCAGCAGCCCAAGAGGATCAGGAAACACCATATATTTT
TRBV19,few,TRBD1,TRBJ1-1,CASSAQGVTEAFF,TGTGCCAGTAGTGCTCAGGGGGTCACTGAAGCTTTCTTT
TRBV29-1,-,-,TRBJ2-1,CSVEEGASGEQFF,TGCAGCGTTGAAGAGGGAGCGTCCGGTGAGCAGTTCTTC
TRBV29-1,few,-,TRBJ2-5,CSVDWGFEETQYF,TGCAGCGTTGATTGGGGGTTCGAGGAGACCCAGTACTTC
TRBV9,-,-,TRBJ1-4,CASSVGPGGYGEKLFF,TGTGCCAGCAGCGTAGGGCCGGGAGGTTATGGGGAAAAACTGTTTTTT